This entry lists 21 T cell receptor beta chains sequenced from one sample in a study of PD-L1 blockade in urothelial cancer. Repertoires were generated with immunoSEQ multiplex PCR, while TCRdb's copy carries only in-frame clones and drops some. The sample yields 100,000 to 150,000 clones, roughly 86% seen once. The sample's time point: peripheral blood 6 weeks after treatment start. Specimen: PBMCs, collected around atezolizumab (anti-PD-L1) treatment. These TCRs come from a man in his fifties with urothelial cancer.

The J gene is TRBJ2-7, the V gene TRBV2, with a weak D call TRBD1 (6 bases). CDR1 is SNHLY, CDR2 FYNNEI, per germline. The CDR3 has 14 residues. Trimming left V 4 bases short and J 1 base short, with 11 bases between. The CDR3 coding sequence is TGTGCCAGCAGTGGGAACAGGGCTTCCTACGAGCAGTACTTC. Translating it yields CASSGNRASYEQYF.

This clone appeared a single time. V gene TRBV2 combines with J gene TRBJ1-5; no reliable D call. The CDR3 spans 14 residues. The germline CDR1 and CDR2 sequences are SNHLY and FYNNEI. The germline V and J ends were trimmed by 6 bases and 0 bases, with 9 bases remaining between them. The CDR3 nucleotides are TGTGCCAGCAGAAACAGTAATAGCAATCAGCCCCAGCATTTT. Its protein is CASRNSNSNQPQHF.

J is TRBJ2-4 and V is TRBV19, with 15 bases matching TRBD2. The germline gives CDR1 LNHDA, CDR2 SQIVND (reference sequence). This CDR3 spans 16 amino acids. The V segment lost 4 bases and the J segment 6 bases; nucleotides outside the gene matches: 4. CDR3 nucleotides: TGTGCCAGTAGTAGATCGGGACTAGCGGGAGGAAACATTCAGTACTTC. This sequence encodes CASSRSGLAGGNIQYF.

This chain links TRBV4-2 with TRBJ1-4; unclear D gene. Germline CDR1 reads LGHNA; CDR2 reads YNFKEQ. Deletions cut 0 bases from V and 7 bases from J, with 12 bases between. The CDR3 covers 15 residues. This chain's CDR3 is CASSQDAGIGEKLFF. As DNA, the CDR3 is TGTGCCAGCAGCCAAGATGCGGGGATTGGTGAAAAACTGTTTTTT.

This chain joins TRBV6-5 and TRBJ2-7; 7 bases fit TRBD2. J gave up 6 bases and V 2 bases, and 10 bases lay outside the gene matches. The germline V gene has CDR1 MNHEY and CDR2 SVGAGI. There are 15 residues in the CDR3. Here the CDR3 reads CASSYSGDGPSEQYF. The CDR3 coding sequence is TGTGCCAGCAGTTACAGCGGGGACGGGCCTTCCGAGCAGTACTTC.

The chain carries TRBV6-6 and TRBJ2-7, with TRBD1 as a possible D gene (6 bases). Germline CDR1 MNHNY, CDR2 SVGAGI (reference sequence). V was shortened by 6 bases and J by 0 bases, with 15 bases between the two germline ends. The CDR3 has 15 residues. CDR3 DNA sequence: TGTGCCAGCAGCGACTACAGGGCGAGCTCCTACGAGCAGTACTTC. As protein: CASSDYRASSYEQYF.

The rearrangement joins TRBV5-6 to TRBJ1-1, with D tentatively TRBD1 (6 bases). Trimming took off 4 bases at V and 5 bases at J, with 18 bases between the two ends. The CDR3 consists of 15 residues. Germline loops: CDR1 SGHDT, CDR2 YYEEEE. CDR3 region: CASSPPGAFRTEAFF. DNA for the CDR3: TGTGCCAGCAGCCCCCCAGGGGCCTTCCGTACTGAAGCTTTCTTT.

The CDR3 DNA is TGTGCCAGCAGCTTACTGAACAGGGGATCCGAGCAGTACTTC. Translating gives CASSLLNRGSEQYF. The chain carries TRBV5-5 and TRBJ2-7, with 7 bases matching TRBD1. Germline V gene data show CDR1 as SGHKS and CDR2 as YYEKEE (reference sequence). The CDR3 contains 14 residues. V lost 2 bases and J lost 6; bases outside the gene matches: 8.

J is TRBJ1-2 and V is TRBV28, with 7 nucleotides matching TRBD1. The CDR3 covers 13 residues. The V segment lost 6 bases and the J segment 5 bases; nucleotides outside the gene matches: 6. Germline CDR1 and CDR2: MDHEN and SYDVKM. The CDR3 spells CASRPTGRYGYTF. The CDR3 DNA is TGTGCCAGCAGGCCGACAGGGAGGTATGGCTACACCTTC.

The chain couples TRBV23-1 to TRBJ1-2; 7 bases line up with TRBD1. TRBV23-1 is designated an ORF whose function remains uncertain. With V trimmed by 7 bases and J by 1 base, 3 bases remained unmatched. There are 13 residues in the CDR3. In DNA, the CDR3 is TGCGCCAGCAAGGCAGGGGGTAACTATGGCTACACCTTC. Residues: CASKAGGNYGYTF.

The chain joins TRBV15 to TRBJ1-2, with a weak D call TRBD1 (5 bases). This CDR3 comprises 13 residues. Germline V lookup: CDR1 LNHNV, CDR2 YYDKDF (reference sequence). Trimming pared 4 bases from V and 4 bases from J, leaving 10 bases between. The CDR3 spells CATSTSDIYGYTF. The CDR3 bases are TGTGCCACCAGCACATCGGACATCTATGGCTACACCTTC.

The V and J genes are TRBV7-9 and TRBJ2-1; 8 bases fit TRBD2. The germline V gene encodes CDR1 SEHNR and CDR2 FQNEAQ (reference sequence). Unmatched junction bases numbered 8, after V lost 5 bases and J lost 2 bases. The CDR3 runs 16 residues. The CDR3 sequence: CASSPTAGATYNEQFF. In nucleotides, the CDR3 is TGTGCCAGCAGCCCCACAGCGGGGGCAACCTACAATGAGCAGTTCTTC.

This clone was picked up one time. The chain combines TRBV2 with TRBJ2-3, with 10 bases fitting TRBD2. The CDR3 extends over 14 amino acids. V shed 5 bases, J shed 3 bases, and the junction held 2 bases outside the gene matches. The V gene's germline CDR1 is SNHLY and CDR2 FYNNEI. The CDR3 DNA sequence: TGTGCCAGCAGTTTGACTAGCGGGACAGATACGCAGTATTTT. As protein: CASSLTSGTDTQYF. The whole variable domain, filled in from reference TRBV2 and TRBJ2-3, reads EPEVTQTPSHQVTQMGQEVILRCVPISNHLYFYWYRQILGQKVEFLVSFYNNEISEKSEIFDDQFSVERPDGSNFTLKIRSTKLEDSAMYFCASSLTSGTDTQYFGPGTRLTVL.

This chain links TRBV30 with TRBJ1-1; D remains ambiguous. CDR1 and CDR2 (germline): GTSNPN, SVGIG (reference sequence). With 1 base removed from V and 1 base from J, the gap between germline ends came to 4 bases. The CDR3 spans 12 residues. The CDR3 DNA follows: TGTGCCTGGAGTGGGAGGAACACTGAAGCTTTCTTT. This encodes CAWSGRNTEAFF.

The chain links TRBV9 to TRBJ1-1; 9 bases fit TRBD1. The CDR3 covers 17 residues. The V segment lost 3 bases and the J segment 4 bases; nucleotides outside the gene matches: 13. Per germline, CDR1 SGDLS and CDR2 YYNGEE. The chain's CDR3 is CASSAFPGTGPSTEAFF. CDR3 DNA sequence: TGTGCCAGCAGCGCCTTTCCCGGGACAGGGCCGAGCACTGAAGCTTTCTTT.

The rearrangement joins TRBV11-2 to TRBJ1-4; D is undetermined. The CDR3 has 14 amino acids. Trimming removed 5 bases at V and 4 bases at J, with 11 bases between. The V gene's germline CDR1 is SGHAT and CDR2 FQNNGV. CDR3 loop: CASSPGVINEKLFF. CDR3 nucleotide sequence: TGTGCCAGCAGCCCCGGGGTGATTAATGAAAAACTGTTTTTT.

In its sample, this clone was seen a few times. The gene calls are TRBV9 and TRBJ2-7; a possible D gene is TRBD2 (6 bases). The germline V gene has CDR1 SGDLS and CDR2 YYNGEE. Between the trimmed V and J ends, which lost 4 bases and 3 bases, there was a span of 17 bases. CDR3 size: 15 residues. Here the CDR3 DNA reads TGTGCCAGCAGCCCCAGTCCTTTGGAGGGCTACGAGCAGTACTTC. It is translated as CASSPSPLEGYEQYF. Drawing the rest from reference TRBV9 and TRBJ2-7, the complete variable domain is DSGVTQTPKHLITATGQRVTLRCSPRSGDLSVYWYQQSLDQGLQFLIQYYNGEERAKGNILERFSAQQFPDLHSELNLSSLELGDSALYFCASSPSPLEGYEQYFGPGTRLTVT.

As for this clone: An end of the junction differs from the germline gene, which may be a read error. The genes are TRBV7-9 and TRBJ2-1; 8 bases match TRBD2. Looked up from germline, CDR1 is SEHNR and CDR2 is FQNEAQ (reference sequence). The CDR3 covers 15 residues. The DNA of the CDR3 is TGTGCCAGCAGCCTAGCGGGCCCTAAGTCGGATGAGCAGTTCTTC. Translated: CASSLAGPKSDEQFF.

The chain is built from TRBV11-3 and TRBJ2-2, with D maybe TRBD2 (6 bases). Trimming cost V 1 base and J 0 bases, with 12 bases left between them. The CDR3 runs to 17 residues. CDR1 SGHNT and CDR2 YENEEA come from the germline V gene. This CDR3 is CASSLAQGGTNTGELFF. DNA of the CDR3: TGTGCCAGCAGCTTAGCGCAGGGAGGAACGAACACCGGGGAGCTGTTTTTT. Using reference TRBV11-3 and TRBJ2-2 for the parts outside the CDR3, the full variable domain is EAGVVQSPRYKIIEKKQPVAFWCNPISGHNTLYWYLQNLGQGPELLIRYENEEAVDDSQLPKDRFSAERLKGVDSTLKIQPAELGDSAVYLCASSLAQGGTNTGELFFGEGSRLTVL.

The chain links TRBV7-9 to TRBJ1-4; D remains unclear. The V gene's germline CDR1 is SEHNR and CDR2 FQNEAQ (reference sequence). The CDR3 sequence is 12 residues long. V lost 5 bases and J lost 8, with 9 bases in between. The DNA of the CDR3 is TGTGCCAGCAGCCTGCCGAGGGAAAAACTGTTTTTT. It specifies CASSLPREKLFF.

The V and J genes are TRBV7-9 and TRBJ2-5; TRBD1 is a possible D gene (5 bases). CDR1 and CDR2 from the germline V gene are SEHNR and FQNEAQ (reference sequence). The CDR3 consists of 15 residues. Deletions cut 1 base from V and 0 bases from J, with 9 bases between. The CDR3 spells CASSLVAGYQETQYF. As DNA, the CDR3 is TGTGCCAGCAGCTTAGTTGCAGGGTACCAAGAGACCCAGTACTTC.